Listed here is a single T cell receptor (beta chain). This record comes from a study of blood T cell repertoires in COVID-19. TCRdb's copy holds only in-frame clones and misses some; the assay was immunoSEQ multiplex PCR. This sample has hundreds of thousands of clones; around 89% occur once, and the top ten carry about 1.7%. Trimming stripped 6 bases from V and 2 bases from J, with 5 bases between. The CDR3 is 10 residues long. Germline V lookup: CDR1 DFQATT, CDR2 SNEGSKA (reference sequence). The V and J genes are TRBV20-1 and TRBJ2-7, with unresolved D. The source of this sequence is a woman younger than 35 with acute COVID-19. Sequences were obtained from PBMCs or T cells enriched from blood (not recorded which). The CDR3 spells CSAYTYEQYF. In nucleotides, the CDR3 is TGCAGTGCCTATACCTACGAGCAGTACTTC.